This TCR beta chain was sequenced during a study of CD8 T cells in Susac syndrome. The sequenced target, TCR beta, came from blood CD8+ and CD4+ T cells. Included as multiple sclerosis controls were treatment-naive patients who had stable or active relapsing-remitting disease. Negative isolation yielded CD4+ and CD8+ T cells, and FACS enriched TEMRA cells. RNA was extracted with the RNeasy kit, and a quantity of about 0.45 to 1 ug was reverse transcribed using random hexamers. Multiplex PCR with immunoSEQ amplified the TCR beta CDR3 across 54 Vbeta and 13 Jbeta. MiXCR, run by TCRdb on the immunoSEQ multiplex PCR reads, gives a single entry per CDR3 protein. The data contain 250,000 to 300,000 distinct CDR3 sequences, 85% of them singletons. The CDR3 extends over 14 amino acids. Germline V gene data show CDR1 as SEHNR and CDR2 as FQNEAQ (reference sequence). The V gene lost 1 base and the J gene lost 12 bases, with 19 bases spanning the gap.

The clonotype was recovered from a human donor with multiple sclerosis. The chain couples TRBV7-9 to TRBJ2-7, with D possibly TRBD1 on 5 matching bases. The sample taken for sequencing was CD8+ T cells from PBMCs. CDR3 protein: CASSLGGGVDFGYF. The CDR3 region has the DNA TGTGCCAGCAGCTTAGGGGGCGGCGTCGATTTTGGGTACTTC.